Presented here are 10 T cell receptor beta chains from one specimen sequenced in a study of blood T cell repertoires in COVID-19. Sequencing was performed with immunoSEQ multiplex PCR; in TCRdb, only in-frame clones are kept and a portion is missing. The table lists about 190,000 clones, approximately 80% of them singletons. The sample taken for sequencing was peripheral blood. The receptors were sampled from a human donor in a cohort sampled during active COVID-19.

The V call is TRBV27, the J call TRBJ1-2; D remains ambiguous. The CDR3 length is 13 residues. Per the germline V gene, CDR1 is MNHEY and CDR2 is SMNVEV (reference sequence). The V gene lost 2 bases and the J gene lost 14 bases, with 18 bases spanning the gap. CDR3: CASSLRAGSSWTF. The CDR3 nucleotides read TGTGCCAGCAGTTTACGGGCGGGCTCTTCGTGGACCTTC.

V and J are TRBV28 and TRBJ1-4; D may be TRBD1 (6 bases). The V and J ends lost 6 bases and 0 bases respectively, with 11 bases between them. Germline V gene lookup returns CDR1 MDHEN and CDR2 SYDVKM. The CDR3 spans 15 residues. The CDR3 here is CASRGQFATNEKLFF. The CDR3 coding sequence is TGTGCCAGCAGAGGACAGTTTGCAACTAATGAAAAACTGTTTTTT.

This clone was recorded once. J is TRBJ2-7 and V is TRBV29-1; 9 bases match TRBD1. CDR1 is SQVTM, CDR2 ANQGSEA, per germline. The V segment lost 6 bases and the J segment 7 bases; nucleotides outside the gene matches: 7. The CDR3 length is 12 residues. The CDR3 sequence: CSVGTGLNEQYV. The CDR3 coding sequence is TGCAGCGTCGGGACAGGGTTAAATGAGCAGTACGTC.

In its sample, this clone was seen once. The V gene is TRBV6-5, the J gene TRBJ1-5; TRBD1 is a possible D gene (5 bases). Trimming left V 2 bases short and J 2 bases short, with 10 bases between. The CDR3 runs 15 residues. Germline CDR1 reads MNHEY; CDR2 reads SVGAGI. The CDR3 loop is CASSYGWGGNQPQHF. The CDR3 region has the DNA TGTGCCAGCAGTTACGGGTGGGGGGGCAATCAGCCCCAGCATTTT.

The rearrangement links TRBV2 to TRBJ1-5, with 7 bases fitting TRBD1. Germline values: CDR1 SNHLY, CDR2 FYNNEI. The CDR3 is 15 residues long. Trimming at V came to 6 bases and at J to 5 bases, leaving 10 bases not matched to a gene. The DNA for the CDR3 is TGTGCCAGCAGGGATCACAGGGGTCAGGATCAGCCCCAGCATTTT. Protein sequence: CASRDHRGQDQPQHF.

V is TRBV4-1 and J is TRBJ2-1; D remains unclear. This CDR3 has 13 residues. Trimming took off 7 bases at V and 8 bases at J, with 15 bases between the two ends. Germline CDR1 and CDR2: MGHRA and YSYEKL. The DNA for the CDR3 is TGCGCCAGCACGCAGATTGCCGGGTATGAGCAGTTCTTC. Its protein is CASTQIAGYEQFF.

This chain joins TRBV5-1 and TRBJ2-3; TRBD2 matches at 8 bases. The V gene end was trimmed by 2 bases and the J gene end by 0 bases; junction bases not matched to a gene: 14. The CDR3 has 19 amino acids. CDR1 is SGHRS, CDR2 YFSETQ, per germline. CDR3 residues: CASSFQAQRGTLSTDTQYF. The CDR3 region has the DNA TGCGCCAGCAGCTTCCAGGCCCAGCGGGGGACCCTTAGCACAGATACGCAGTATTTT.

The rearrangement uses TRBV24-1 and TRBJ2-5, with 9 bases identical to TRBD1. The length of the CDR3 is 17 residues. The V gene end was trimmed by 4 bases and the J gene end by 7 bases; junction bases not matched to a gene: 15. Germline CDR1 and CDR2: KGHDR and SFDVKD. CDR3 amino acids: CATSEEATGQGIGTQYF. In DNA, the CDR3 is TGTGCCACCAGTGAGGAAGCAACGGGACAGGGTATCGGGACCCAGTACTTC.

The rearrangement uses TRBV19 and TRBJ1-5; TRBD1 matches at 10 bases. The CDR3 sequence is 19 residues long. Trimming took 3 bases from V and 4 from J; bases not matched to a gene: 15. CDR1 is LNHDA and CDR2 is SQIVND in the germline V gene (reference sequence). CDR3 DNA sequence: TGTGCCAGTAGTATTTTTCTGGGACAGGGGTCTGTTTCAAATCAGCCCCAGCATTTT. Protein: CASSIFLGQGSVSNQPQHF.

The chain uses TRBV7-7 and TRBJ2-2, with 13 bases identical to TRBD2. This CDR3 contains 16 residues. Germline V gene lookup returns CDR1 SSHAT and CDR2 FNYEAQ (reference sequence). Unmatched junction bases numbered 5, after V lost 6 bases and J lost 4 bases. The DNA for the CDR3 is TGTGCCAGCAGTAGGACTAGCGGGAGAGGCACCGGGGAGCTGTTTTTT. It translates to CASSRTSGRGTGELFF.